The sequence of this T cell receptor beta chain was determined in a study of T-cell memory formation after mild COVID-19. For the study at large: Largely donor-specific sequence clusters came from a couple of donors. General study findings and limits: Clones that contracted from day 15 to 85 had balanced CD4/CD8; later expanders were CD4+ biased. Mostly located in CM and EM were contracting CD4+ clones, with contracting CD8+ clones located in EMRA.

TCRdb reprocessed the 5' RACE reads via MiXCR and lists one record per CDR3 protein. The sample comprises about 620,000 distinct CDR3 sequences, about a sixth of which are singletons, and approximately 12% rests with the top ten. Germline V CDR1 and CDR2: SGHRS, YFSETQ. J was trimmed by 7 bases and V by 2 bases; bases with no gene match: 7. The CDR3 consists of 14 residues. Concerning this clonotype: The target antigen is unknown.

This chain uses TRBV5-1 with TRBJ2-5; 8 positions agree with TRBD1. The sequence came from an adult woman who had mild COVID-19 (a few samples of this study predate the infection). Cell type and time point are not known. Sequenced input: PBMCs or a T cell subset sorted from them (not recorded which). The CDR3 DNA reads TGCGCCAGCAGCTTAGAACAGGGGGTCGGGACCCAGTACTTC. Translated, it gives CASSLEQGVGTQYF.